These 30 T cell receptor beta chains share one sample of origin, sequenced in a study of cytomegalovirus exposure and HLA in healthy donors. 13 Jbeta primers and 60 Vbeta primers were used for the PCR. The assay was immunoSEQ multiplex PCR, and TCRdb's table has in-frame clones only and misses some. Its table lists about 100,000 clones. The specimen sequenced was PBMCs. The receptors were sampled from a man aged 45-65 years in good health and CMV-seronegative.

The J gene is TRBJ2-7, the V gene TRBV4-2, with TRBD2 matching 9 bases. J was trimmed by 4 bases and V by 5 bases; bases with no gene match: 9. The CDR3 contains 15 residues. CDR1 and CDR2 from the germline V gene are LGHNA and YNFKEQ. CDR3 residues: CASSDVRSGGYEQYF. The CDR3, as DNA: TGTGCCAGCAGCGACGTACGCAGCGGGGGGTACGAGCAGTACTTC.

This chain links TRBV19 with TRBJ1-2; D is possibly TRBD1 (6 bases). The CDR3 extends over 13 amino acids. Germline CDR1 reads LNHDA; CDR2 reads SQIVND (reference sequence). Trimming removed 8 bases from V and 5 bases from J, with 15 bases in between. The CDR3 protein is CASGWGGLYGYTF. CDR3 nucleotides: TGTGCCAGTGGCTGGGGGGGCCTTTATGGCTACACCTTC.

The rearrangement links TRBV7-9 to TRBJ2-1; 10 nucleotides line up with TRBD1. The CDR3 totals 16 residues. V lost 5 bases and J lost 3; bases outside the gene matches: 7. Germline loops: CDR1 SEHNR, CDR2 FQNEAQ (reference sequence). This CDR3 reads CASSTTDRGLYNEQFF. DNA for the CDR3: TGTGCCAGCAGCACAACTGACAGGGGGCTCTACAATGAGCAGTTCTTC.

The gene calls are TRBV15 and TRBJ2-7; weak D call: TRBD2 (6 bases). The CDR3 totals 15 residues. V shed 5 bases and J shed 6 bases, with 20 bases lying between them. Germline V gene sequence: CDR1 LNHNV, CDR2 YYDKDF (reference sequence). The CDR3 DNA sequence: TGTGCCACCAGCTCCTACGGTCGGGGAGGAGGCGAGCAGTACTTC. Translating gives CATSSYGRGGGEQYF.

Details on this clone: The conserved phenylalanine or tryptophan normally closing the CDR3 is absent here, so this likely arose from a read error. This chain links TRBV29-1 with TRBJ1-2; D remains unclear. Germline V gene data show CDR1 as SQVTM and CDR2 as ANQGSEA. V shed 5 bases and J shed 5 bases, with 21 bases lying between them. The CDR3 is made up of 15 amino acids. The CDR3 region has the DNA TGCAGCGTTACAGACTACCGCCCCAGAACATATGGCTACACCCTC. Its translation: CSVTDYRPRTYGYTL.

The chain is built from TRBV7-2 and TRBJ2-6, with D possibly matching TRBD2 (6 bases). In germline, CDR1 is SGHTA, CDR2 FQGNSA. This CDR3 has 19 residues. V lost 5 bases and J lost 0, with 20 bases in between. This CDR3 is CASSPLAETILSGANVLTF. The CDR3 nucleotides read TGTGCCAGCAGCCCTTTAGCGGAAACCATTCTCTCTGGGGCCAACGTCCTGACTTTC.

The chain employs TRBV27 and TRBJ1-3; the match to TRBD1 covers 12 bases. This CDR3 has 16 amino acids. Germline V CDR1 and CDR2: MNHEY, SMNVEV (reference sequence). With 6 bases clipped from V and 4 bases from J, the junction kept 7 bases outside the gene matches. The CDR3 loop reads CASSPGQGAPGNTIYF. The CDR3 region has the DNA TGTGCCAGCAGCCCGGGACAGGGGGCGCCGGGAAACACCATATATTTT.

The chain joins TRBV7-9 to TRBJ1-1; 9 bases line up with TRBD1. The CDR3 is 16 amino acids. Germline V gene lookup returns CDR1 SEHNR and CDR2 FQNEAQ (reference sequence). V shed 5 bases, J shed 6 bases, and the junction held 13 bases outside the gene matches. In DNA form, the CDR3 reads TGTGCCAGCAGCCTTGTCCCGGGACAGGGTTTCGCTGAAGCTTTCTTT. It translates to CASSLVPGQGFAEAFF.

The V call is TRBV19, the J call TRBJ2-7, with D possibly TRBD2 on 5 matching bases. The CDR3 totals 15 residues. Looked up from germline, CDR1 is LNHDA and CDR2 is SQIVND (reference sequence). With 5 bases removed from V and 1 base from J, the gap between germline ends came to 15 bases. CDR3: CASSAHSDRSYEQYF. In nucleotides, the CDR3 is TGTGCCAGTAGTGCCCATAGCGATCGTTCCTACGAGCAGTACTTC. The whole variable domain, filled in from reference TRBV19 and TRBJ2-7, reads DGGITQSPKYLFRKEGQNVTLSCEQNLNHDAMYWYRQDPGQGLRLIYYSQIVNDFQKGDIAEGYSVSREKKESFPLTVTSAQKNPTAFYLCASSAHSDRSYEQYFGPGTRLTVT.

CDR3 sequence: CASRRFSEAFF. CDR3 DNA sequence: TGTGCCAGCAGGAGGTTTTCTGAAGCTTTCTTT. The rearrangement joins TRBV27 to TRBJ1-1; D uncertain. V lost 6 bases, J lost 6 bases, and 8 bases lay in between. The CDR3 loop spans 11 amino acids. Germline V gene sequence: CDR1 MNHEY, CDR2 SMNVEV (reference sequence).

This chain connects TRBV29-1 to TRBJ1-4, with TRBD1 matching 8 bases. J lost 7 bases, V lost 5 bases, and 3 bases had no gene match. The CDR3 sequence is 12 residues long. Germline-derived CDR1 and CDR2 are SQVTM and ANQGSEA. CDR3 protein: CSVTGGGEKLFF. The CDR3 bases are TGCAGCGTTACAGGGGGGGGTGAAAAACTGTTTTTT. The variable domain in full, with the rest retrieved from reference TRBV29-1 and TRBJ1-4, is SAVISQKPSRDICQRGTSLTIQCQVDSQVTMMFWYRQQPGQSLTLIATANQGSEATYESGFVIDKFPISRPNLTFSTLTVSNMSPEDSSIYLCSVTGGGEKLFFGSGTQLSVL.

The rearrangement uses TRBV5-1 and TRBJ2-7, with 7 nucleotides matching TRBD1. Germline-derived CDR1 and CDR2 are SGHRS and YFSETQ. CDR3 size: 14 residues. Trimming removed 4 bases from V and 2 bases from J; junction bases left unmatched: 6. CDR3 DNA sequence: TGCGCCAGCAGCCCCGGGACAGCGACCTACGAGCAGTACTTC. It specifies CASSPGTATYEQYF.

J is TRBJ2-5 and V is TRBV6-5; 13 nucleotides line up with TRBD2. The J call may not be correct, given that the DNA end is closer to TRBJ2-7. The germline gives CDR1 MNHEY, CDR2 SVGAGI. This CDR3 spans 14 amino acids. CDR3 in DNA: TGTGCCAGCAGTTATGGACTAGCGGGAGACGAGCAGTACTTC. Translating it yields CASSYGLAGDEQYF.

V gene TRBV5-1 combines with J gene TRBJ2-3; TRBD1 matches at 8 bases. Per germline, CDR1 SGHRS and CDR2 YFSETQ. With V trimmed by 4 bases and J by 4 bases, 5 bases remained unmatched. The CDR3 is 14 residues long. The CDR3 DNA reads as TGCGCCAGCAGCCAGACAGGGGCCGCAGATACGCAGTATTTT. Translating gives CASSQTGAADTQYF. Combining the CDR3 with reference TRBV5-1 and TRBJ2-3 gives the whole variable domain KAGVTQTPRYLIKTRGQQVTLSCSPISGHRSVSWYQQTPGQGLQFLFEYFSETQRNKGNFPGRFSGRQFSNSRSEMNVSTLELGDSALYLCASSQTGAADTQYFGPGTRLTVL.

In nucleotides, the CDR3 is TGCGCCAGCAGCCGCAACAGGGAACAAGGTGGCTACACCTTC. Its protein is CASSRNREQGGYTF. The chain links TRBV4-3 to TRBJ1-2, with D possibly matching TRBD1 (6 bases). Trimming removed 4 bases from V and 7 bases from J, with 16 bases in between. Germline V gene lookup returns CDR1 LGHNA and CDR2 YSLEER. The CDR3 length is 14 residues.

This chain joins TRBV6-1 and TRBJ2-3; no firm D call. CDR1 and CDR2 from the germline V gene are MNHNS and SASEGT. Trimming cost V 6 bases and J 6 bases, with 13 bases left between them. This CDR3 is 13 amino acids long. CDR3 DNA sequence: TGTGCCAGCAGCCCGGTCCCCTTCGATACGCAGTATTTT. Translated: CASSPVPFDTQYF.

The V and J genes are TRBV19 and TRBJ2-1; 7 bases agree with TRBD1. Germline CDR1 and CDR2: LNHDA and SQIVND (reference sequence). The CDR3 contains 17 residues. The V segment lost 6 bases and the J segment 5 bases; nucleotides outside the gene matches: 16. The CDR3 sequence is CASRQFPSTGKNNEQFF. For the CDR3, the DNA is TGTGCCAGTAGACAATTCCCTTCGACAGGGAAAAACAATGAGCAGTTCTTC.

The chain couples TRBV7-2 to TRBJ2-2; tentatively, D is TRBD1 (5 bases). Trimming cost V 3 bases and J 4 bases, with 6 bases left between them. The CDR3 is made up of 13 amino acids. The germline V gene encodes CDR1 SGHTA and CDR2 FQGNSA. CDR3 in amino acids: CASSFDSTGELFF. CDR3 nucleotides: TGTGCCAGCAGCTTTGACAGCACCGGGGAGCTGTTTTTT.

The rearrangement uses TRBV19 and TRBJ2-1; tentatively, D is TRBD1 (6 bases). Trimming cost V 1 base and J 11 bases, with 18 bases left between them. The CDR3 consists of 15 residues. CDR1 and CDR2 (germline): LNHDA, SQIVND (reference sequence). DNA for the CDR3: TGTGCCAGTAGTATAGGAGGCAGGGGTGGGTTAAAGCAGTTCTTC. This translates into CASSIGGRGGLKQFF.

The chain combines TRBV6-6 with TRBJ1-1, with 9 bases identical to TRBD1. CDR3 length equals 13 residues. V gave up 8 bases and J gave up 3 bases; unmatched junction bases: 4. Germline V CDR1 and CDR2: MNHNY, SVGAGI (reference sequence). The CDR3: CASVWTGDTEAFF. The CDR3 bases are TGTGCCAGCGTTTGGACAGGGGACACTGAAGCTTTCTTT.

The DNA of the CDR3 is TGCGCCAGCAGCCTGTGGGAGAACAATCAGCCCCAGCATTTT. Translated: CASSLWENNQPQHF. The V and J genes are TRBV4-1 and TRBJ1-5, with D unclear. Germline assignment: CDR1 MGHRA and CDR2 YSYEKL. Trimming cost V 4 bases and J 3 bases, with 10 bases left between them. The CDR3 is 14 residues long.

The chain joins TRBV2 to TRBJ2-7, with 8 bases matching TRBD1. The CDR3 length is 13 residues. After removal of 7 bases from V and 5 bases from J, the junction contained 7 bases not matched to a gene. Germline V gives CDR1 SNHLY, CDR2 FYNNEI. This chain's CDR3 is CASIRTGWDEQYF. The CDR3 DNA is TGTGCCAGCATTCGGACAGGGTGGGACGAGCAGTACTTC. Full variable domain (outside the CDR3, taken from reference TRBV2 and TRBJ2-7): EPEVTQTPSHQVTQMGQEVILRCVPISNHLYFYWYRQILGQKVEFLVSFYNNEISEKSEIFDDQFSVERPDGSNFTLKIRSTKLEDSAMYFCASIRTGWDEQYFGPGTRLTVT.

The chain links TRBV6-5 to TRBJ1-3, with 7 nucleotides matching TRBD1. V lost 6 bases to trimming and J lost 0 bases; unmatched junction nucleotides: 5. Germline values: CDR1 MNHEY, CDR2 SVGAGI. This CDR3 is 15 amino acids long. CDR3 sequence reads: CASSDRVYSGNTIYF. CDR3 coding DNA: TGTGCCAGCAGCGACAGGGTTTACTCTGGAAACACCATATATTTT.

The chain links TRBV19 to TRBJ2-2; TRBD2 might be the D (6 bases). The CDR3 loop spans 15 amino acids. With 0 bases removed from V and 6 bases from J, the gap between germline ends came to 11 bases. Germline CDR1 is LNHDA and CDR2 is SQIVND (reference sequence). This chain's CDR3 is CASSIERGSPGELFF. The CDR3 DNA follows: TGTGCCAGTAGTATAGAGCGGGGATCACCCGGGGAGCTGTTTTTT.

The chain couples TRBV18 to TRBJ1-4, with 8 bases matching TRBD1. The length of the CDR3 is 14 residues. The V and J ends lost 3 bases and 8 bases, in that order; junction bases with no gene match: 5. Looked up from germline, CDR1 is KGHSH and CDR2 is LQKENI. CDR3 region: CASSPGQVDEKLFF. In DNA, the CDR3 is TGTGCCAGCTCACCGGGACAGGTAGACGAAAAACTGTTTTTT. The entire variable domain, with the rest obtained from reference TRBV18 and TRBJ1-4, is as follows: NAGVMQNPRHLVRRRGQEARLRCSPMKGHSHVYWYRQLPEEGLKFMVYLQKENIIDESGMPKERFSAEFPKEGPSILRIQQVVRGDSAAYFCASSPGQVDEKLFFGSGTQLSVL.

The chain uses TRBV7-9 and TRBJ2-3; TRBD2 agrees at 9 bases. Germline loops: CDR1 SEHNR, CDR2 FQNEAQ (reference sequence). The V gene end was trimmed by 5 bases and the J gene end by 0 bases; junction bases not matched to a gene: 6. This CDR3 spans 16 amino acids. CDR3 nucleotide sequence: TGTGCCAGCAGCCCTCGACTAGCGGTTAGCACAGATACGCAGTATTTT. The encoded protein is CASSPRLAVSTDTQYF. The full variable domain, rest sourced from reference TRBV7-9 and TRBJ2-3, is DTGVSQNPRHKITKRGQNVTFRCDPISEHNRLYWYRQTLGQGPEFLTYFQNEAQLEKSRLLSDRFSAERPKGSFSTLEIQRTEQGDSAMYLCASSPRLAVSTDTQYFGPGTRLTVL.

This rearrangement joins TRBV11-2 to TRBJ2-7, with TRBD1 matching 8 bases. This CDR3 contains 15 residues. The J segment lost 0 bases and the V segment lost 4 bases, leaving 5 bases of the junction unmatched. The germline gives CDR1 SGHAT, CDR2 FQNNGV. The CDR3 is CASSSWTGSSYEQYF. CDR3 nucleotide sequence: TGTGCCAGCAGCTCCTGGACAGGGAGCTCCTACGAGCAGTACTTC.

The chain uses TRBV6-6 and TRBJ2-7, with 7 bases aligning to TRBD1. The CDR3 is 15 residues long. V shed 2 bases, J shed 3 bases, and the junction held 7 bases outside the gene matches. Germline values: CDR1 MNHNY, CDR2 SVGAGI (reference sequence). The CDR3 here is CASSYDINRGYEQYF. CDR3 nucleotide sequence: TGTGCCAGCAGTTACGACATCAACAGGGGCTACGAGCAGTACTTC.

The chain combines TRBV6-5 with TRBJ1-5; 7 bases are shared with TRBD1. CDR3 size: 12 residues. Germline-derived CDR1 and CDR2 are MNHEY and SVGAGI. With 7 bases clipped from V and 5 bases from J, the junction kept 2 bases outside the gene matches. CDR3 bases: TGTGCCAGCAACACAGGGGATCAGCCCCAGCATTTT. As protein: CASNTGDQPQHF.

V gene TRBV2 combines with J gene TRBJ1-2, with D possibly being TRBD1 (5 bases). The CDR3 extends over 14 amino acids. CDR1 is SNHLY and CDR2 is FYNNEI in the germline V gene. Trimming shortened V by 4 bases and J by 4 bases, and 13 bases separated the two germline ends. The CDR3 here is CASSGTTLGYGYTF. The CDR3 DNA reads TGTGCCAGCAGTGGGACAACCCTGGGCTATGGCTACACCTTC.